The present entry profiles one T cell receptor (beta chain) with its context. Its antigen is currently unknown. The V end lost 8 bases, the J end lost 0 bases, and 10 bases lay between the germline ends. The CDR3 consists of 13 residues. The V gene's germline CDR1 is MNHEY and CDR2 SVGAGI. Antigen-specific CD4+ T cell clonotypes were called by their expansion after viral peptide-pool culture in ViraFEST. Culture lasted roughly eleven days before CD4+ T cell isolation. Vaccine administered to participants consisted of two doses of either BNT162b2 or mRNA-1273. The data stem from a study of vaccination effects on CD4 cells after COVID-19. General study findings and limits: Clones of infection and vaccine origin contracted markedly late after vaccination.

Some clones are missing from TCRdb's copy, which holds only in-frame ones; the method was immunoSEQ multiplex PCR. The data hold 25,000 to 35,000 clones, with 65% observed a single time. This chain connects TRBV6-5 to TRBJ1-1; D not certain. Sample: CD4+ T cells from PBMCs cultured with SARS-CoV-2 spike peptides, taken after COVID-19 vaccination. The origin of this receptor is a human donor who received a COVID-19 vaccine. The CDR3 sequence is CASGQIMNTEAFF. The CDR3 DNA reads TGTGCCAGCGGTCAGATAATGAACACTGAAGCTTTCTTT.